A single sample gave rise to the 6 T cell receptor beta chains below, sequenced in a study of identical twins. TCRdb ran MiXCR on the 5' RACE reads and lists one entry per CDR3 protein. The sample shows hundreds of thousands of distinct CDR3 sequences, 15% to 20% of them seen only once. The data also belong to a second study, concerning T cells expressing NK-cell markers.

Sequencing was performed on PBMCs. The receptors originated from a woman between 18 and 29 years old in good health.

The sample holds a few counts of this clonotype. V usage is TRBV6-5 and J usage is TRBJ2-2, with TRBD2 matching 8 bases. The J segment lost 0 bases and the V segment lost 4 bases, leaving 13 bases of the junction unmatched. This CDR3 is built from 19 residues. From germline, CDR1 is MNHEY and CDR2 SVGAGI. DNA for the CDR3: TGTGCCAGCAGTTCGGCCGGGGGGGCCCTATTCGCGAACACCGGGGAGCTGTTTTTT. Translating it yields CASSSAGGALFANTGELFF.

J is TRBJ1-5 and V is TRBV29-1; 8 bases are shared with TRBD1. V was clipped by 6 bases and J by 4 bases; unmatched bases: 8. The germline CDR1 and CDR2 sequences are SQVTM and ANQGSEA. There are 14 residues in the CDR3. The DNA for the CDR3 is TGCAGCGTCGTGGACAGGGAGACGAATCAGCCCCAGCATTTT. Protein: CSVVDRETNQPQHF.

CDR3 in amino acids: CATRREETQYF. The CDR3 DNA is TGTGCCACCCGCCGGGAGGAGACCCAGTACTTC. The J gene is TRBJ2-5, the V gene TRBV27, with D possibly TRBD2 on 6 matching bases. The CDR3 spans 11 residues. V lost 10 bases to trimming and J lost 5 bases, with 11 bases between them. Germline CDR1 is MNHEY and CDR2 is SMNVEV (reference sequence).

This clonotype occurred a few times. The CDR3 DNA reads TGTGCCAGCAGTTTTTATGGGGGAGTAGGAAATGAGCAGTTCTTC. Amino acid sequence: CASSFYGGVGNEQFF. The chain carries TRBV12-3 or TRBV12-4 and TRBJ2-1; D possibly uses TRBD1 or TRBD2 (5 bases each). Trimming left V 3 bases short and J 7 bases short, with 16 bases between. The CDR3 has 15 amino acids.

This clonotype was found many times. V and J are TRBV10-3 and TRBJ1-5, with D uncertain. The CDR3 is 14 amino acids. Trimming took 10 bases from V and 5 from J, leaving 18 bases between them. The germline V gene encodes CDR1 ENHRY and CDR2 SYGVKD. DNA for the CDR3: TGTGCCACTTCGGAGCCAGAGAAGTATCAGCCCCAGCATTTT. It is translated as CATSEPEKYQPQHF.

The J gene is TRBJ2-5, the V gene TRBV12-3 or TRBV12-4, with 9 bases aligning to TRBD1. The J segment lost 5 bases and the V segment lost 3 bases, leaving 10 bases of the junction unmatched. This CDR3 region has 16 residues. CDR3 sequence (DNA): TGTGCCAGCAGTTTCCATAAACAGGGGGCAAGGGAGACCCAGTACTTC. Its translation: CASSFHKQGARETQYF.